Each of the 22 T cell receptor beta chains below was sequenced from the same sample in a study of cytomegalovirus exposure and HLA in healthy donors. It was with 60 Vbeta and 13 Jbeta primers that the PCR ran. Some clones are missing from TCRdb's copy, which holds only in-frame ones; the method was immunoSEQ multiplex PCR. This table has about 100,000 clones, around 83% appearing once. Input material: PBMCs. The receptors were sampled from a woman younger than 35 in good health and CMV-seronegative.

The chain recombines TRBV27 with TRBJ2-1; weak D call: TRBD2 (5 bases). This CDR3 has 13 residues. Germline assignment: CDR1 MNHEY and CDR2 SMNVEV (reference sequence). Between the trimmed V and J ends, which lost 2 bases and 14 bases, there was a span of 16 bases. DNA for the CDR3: TGTGCCAGCAGTTTAACAAGAGGGCGGCCGAAGTTCTTC. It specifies CASSLTRGRPKFF.

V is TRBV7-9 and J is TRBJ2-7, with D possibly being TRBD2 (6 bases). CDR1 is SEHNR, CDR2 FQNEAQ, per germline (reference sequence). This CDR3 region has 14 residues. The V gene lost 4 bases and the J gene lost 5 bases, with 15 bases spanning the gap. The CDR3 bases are TGTGCCAGCAGCTCCCTCCCGGGAGAAGACGAGCAGTACTTC. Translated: CASSSLPGEDEQYF.

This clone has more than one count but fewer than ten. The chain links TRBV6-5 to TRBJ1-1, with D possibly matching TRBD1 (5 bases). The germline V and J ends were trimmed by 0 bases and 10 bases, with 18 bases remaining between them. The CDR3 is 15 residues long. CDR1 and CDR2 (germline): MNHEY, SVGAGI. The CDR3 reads CASSYSLPGVRGAFF. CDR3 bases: TGTGCCAGCAGTTACTCATTGCCGGGGGTGCGGGGAGCTTTCTTT.

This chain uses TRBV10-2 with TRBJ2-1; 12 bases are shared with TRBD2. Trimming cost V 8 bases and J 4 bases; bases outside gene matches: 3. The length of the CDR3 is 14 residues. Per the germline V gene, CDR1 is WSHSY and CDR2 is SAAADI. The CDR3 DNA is TGCGCCAGCTCTCTAGCGGGGGGGTACAATGAGCAGTTCTTC. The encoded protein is CASSLAGGYNEQFF.

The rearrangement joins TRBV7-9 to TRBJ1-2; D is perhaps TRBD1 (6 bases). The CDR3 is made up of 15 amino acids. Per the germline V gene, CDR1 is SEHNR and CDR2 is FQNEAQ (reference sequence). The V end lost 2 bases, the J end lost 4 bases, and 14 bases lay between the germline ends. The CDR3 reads CASSLNLGATYGYTF. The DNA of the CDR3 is TGTGCCAGCAGCTTAAATCTGGGGGCGACCTATGGCTACACCTTC.

CDR3 in amino acids: CASSPRSPGQGMTGELFF. CDR3 bases: TGTGCCAGCTCACCACGCTCCCCAGGACAGGGAATGACCGGGGAGCTGTTTTTT. This sequence joins TRBV18 and TRBJ2-2; 8 nucleotides agree with TRBD1. V was pared by 1 base and J by 5 bases, with 12 bases of the junction left unmatched. Germline CDR1 and CDR2: KGHSH and LQKENI. The length of the CDR3 is 18 residues.

The CDR3 DNA reads as TGTGCCAGCAGTTTATCTCCACACAGGGGCCAGGGTGAAAAACTGTTTTTT. Translating it yields CASSLSPHRGQGEKLFF. The chain uses TRBV27 and TRBJ1-4; 7 nucleotides match TRBD1. V lost 0 bases to trimming and J lost 7 bases; unmatched junction nucleotides: 11. This CDR3 has 17 amino acids. Germline V gene data show CDR1 as MNHEY and CDR2 as SMNVEV (reference sequence).

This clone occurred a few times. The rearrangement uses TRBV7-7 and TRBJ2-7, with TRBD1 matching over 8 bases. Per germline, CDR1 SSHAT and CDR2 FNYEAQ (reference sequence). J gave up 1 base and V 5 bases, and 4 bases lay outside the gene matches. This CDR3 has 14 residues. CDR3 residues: CASSPGTGSYEQYF. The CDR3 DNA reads TGTGCCAGCAGCCCCGGGACAGGTTCCTACGAGCAGTACTTC.

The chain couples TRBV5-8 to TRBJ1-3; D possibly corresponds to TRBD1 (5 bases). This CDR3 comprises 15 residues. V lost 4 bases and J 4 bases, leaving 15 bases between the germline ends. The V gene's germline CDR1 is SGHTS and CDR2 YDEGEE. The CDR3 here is CASSPTVTPGNTIYF. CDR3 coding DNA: TGTGCCAGCAGCCCGACAGTCACTCCCGGAAACACCATATATTTT.

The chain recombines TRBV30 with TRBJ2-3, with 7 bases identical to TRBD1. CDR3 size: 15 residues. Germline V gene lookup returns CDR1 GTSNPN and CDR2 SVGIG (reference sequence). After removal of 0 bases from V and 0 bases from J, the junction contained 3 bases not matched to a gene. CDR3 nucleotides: TGTGCCTGGAGTGTACAGGGGTACAGCACAGATACGCAGTATTTT. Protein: CAWSVQGYSTDTQYF.

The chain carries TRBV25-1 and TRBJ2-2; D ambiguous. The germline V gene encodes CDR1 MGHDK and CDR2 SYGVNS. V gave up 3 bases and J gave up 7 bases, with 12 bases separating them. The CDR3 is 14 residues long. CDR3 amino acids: CASSDTVEFGELFF. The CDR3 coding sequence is TGTGCCAGCAGTGACACCGTAGAATTCGGGGAGCTGTTTTTT. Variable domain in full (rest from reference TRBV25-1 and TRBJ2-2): EADIYQTPRYLVIGTGKKITLECSQTMGHDKMYWYQQDPGMELHLIHYSYGVNSTEKGDLSSESTVSRIRTEHFPLTLESARPSHTSQYLCASSDTVEFGELFFGEGSRLTVL.

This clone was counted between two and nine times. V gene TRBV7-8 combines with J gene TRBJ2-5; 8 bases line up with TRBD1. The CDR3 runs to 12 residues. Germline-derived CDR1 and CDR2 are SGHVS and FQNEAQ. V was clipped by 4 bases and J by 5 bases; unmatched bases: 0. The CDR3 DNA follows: TGTGCCAGCAGCTGGACAGGGGAGACCCAGTACTTC. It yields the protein CASSWTGETQYF.

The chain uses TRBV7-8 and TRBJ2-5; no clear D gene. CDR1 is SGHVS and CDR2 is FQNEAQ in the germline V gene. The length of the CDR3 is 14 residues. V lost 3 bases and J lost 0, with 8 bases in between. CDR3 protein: CASSFEIDQETQYF. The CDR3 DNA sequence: TGTGCCAGCAGCTTTGAGATCGACCAAGAGACCCAGTACTTC. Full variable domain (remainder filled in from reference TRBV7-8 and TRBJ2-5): GAGVSQSPRYKVAKRGQDVALRCDPISGHVSLFWYQQALGQGPEFLTYFQNEAQLDKSGLPSDRFFAERPEGSVSTLKIQRTQQEDSAVYLCASSFEIDQETQYFGPGTRLLVL.

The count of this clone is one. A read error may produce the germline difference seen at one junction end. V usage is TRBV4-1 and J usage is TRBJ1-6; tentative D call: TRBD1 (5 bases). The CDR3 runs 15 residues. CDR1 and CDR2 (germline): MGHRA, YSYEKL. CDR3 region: CASGQVGRDNSPLHF. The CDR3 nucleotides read TGCGCCAGCGGCCAAGTTGGCAGGGATAATTCACCCCTCCACTTT.

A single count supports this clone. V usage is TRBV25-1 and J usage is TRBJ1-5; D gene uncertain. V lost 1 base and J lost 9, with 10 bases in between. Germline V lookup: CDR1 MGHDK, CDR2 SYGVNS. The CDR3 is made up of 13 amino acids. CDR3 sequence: CASSEWEGGPQHF. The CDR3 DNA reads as TGTGCCAGCAGTGAATGGGAGGGCGGGCCCCAGCATTTT.

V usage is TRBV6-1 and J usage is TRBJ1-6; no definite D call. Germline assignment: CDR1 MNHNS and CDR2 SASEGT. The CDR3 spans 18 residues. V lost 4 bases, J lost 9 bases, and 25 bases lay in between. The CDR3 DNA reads TGTGCCAGCAGTGTATCATATCCTCATGCGGGGATAGGTTCACCCCTCCACTTT. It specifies CASSVSYPHAGIGSPLHF.

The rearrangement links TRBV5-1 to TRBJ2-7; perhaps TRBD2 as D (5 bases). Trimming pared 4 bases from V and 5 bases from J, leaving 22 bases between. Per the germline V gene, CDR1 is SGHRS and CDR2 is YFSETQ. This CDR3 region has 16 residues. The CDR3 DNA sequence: TGCGCCAGCAGCCCGGTGCGCCTGGGGAGATTTGACGAGCAGTACTTC. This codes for CASSPVRLGRFDEQYF.

CDR3 in DNA: TGCGCCAGCAGCCAAGATTTTCCTACTAGGGATGAAAAACTGTTTTTT. Translated: CASSQDFPTRDEKLFF. The gene calls are TRBV4-3 and TRBJ1-4; D is uncertain. CDR1 and CDR2 from the germline V gene are LGHNA and YSLEER. The CDR3 sequence is 16 residues long. V was trimmed by 0 bases and J by 6 bases, leaving 14 bases between them.

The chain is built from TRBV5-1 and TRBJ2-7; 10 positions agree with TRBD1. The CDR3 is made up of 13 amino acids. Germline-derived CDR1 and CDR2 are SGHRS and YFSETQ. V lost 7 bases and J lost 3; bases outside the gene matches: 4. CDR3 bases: TGCGCCAGCGGCGGGACAGGGGACTACGAGCAGTACTTC. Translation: CASGGTGDYEQYF.

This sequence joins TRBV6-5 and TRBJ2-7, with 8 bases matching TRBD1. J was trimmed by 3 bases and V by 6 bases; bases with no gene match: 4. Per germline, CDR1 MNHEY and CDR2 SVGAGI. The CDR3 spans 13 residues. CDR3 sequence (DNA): TGTGCCAGCAGCCAGGGGGCCCTCTACGAGCAGTACTTC. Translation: CASSQGALYEQYF.

CDR3 loop: CASSFLPTGTTEAFF. DNA for the CDR3: TGTGCCAGCAGTTTCCTTCCCACAGGGACCACTGAAGCTTTCTTT. The V gene is TRBV28, the J gene TRBJ1-1, with D possibly TRBD1 on 6 matching bases. There are 15 residues in the CDR3. The V end lost 3 bases, the J end lost 4 bases, and 15 bases lay between the germline ends. CDR1 and CDR2 from the germline V gene are MDHEN and SYDVKM.

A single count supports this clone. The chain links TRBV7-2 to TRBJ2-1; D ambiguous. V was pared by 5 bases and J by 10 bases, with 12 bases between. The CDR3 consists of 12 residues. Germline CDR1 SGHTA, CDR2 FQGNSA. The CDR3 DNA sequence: TGTGCCAGCAGCCTCATAACATTGGAGCAGTTCTTC. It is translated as CASSLITLEQFF.